This TCR beta chain was recorded in a study of vaccination and CD4 T cells after COVID-19 (dated 2022 in TCRdb). For context, the study as a whole: Convalescent patients had a positive SARS-CoV-2 result on nasal swab PCR, and of these patients, nine had mild disease and one had severe disease. Six males and four females were included in the convalescent cohort, with two Hispanic individuals, seven Caucasians, two Asians and one multiracial person represented. Two doses of either the Pfizer-BioNTech BNT162b2 vaccine (n=8) or the Moderna mRNA-1273 vaccine (n=2) were administered to participants. Post-COVID blood samples were collected from convalescent patients a median of around 100 days after diagnosis, with a range of about 30 to 180 days. Post-vaccine blood samples were collected a median of about 72 days after the second vaccine dose, ranging from about 14 to 241 days. Culture stimuli were overlapping spike peptide pools from SARS-CoV-2 and from the common cold coronaviruses HCoV-NL63, HCoV-OC43 and HCoV-229E. Control cultures received a CEFX viral epitope pool as the positive control, an HIV-1 Nef peptide pool as the negative control, or no peptide. In ten to eleven COVID-19 convalescent patients and 4 infection-naive healthy vaccine recipients, the spike-specific CD4+ TCR repertoire before mRNA vaccination was compared with the repertoire after mRNA vaccination.

CDR1 and CDR2, looked up from the germline V gene (reference sequence), are MNHEY and SMNVEV. The CDR3 runs 15 residues from the cysteine to the phenylalanine. Left in the record is the CDR3 DNA by itself, 45 bases read in frame from the first base. After removal of 6 bases from V and 8 bases from J, the junction retains 9 bases not matched to a gene. Reading the label with the study, this specimen's treatment or condition is: roughly 10-day PBMC culture with coronavirus spike peptide pools or control peptides (ViraFEST assay). The ViraFEST assay, used in the study, expanded antigen-specific T cells with peptide pools and then identified the expanded clonotypes through TCR sequencing. The positive SARS-CoV-2 PCR tests of the convalescent patients were dated from March to December 2020, before the Alpha, Beta and Delta variants emerged in the United States. Each well held 2.2 million or so PBMCs cultured with approximately 10 ug/ml peptide pools in IMDM containing approximately 4.8% human AB serum and approximately 10 IU/ml IL-2. On days 3 and 7, half of the culture medium was replaced with fresh IL-2-containing medium. After 9 to 10 days of culture, CD4+ T cells were isolated by negative selection using the EasySep CD4+ T cell isolation kit. PBMCs were separated from whole blood using Ficoll-Paque Plus gradient centrifugation and then either used fresh or cryopreserved at -140C. Triplicate wells were generally used for each culture condition.

Overall study outcomes, separate from this receptor: In convalescent patients, a median around 86% of post-vaccine SARS-CoV-2-reactive clones were detected only after vaccination, suggesting vaccine-specific priming. The number of convalescent patients in the study was relatively small, and the study did not examine early timepoints following natural infection. In convalescent patients, nearly all vaccine-specific clones (304 of 307) were found to be mono-reactive for SARS-CoV-2 spike rather than cross-reactive with common cold coronaviruses. An increase in the median number of SARS-CoV-2-reactive clonotypes from approximately 21 after infection to some 38 after vaccination was observed, but the change was not found to be significant.

Library creation used PCR. At the Johns Hopkins FTIC core, DNA from the cultured CD4+ T cells underwent TCR sequencing with the Oncomine TCR Beta short-read assay. The QIAamp micro DNA kit was used to extract genomic DNA from the cultured CD4+ T cells. Oncomine TCR Beta libraries made from cultured CD4+ T cells were pooled using unique dual indexes and sequenced on an Illumina iSeq 100. The original methods were these. Non-productive sequences were filtered out, and CDR3s that did not start with C, did not end with F or W, or were shorter than 7 amino acids were discarded. Antigen-specific clonotypes were identified with the MANAFEST web application by comparing peptide-stimulated wells with reference and other culture wells. For a clone to be called positive, the clone needed an FDR below 0.05, an odds ratio above 5, and a productive frequency above 0.1% in at least two of three replicate wells. A clonotype counted as cross-reactive if it showed significant expansion both in the SARS-CoV-2 spike wells and in at least one common cold coronavirus spike condition. CDR3 homology was assessed with Levenshtein distances (stringdist) and unrooted phylogenetic trees (ape) in R version 3.6.1. Using fastp trimming at Q25 and MiXCR clonotype assembly, TCRdb reanalyzed the public sequencing data and kept in-frame beta chains. Each record represents a unique CDR3 protein, reported with the most common genes and DNA among its rows. The V and J calls come from TCRdb's annotation, not from the publication. Here the sample has about 12,000 distinct CDR3 sequences; roughly three fifths occur a single time. The ten largest make up around 13% of the sample.

Only one count was recorded for this clonotype. No cognate antigen has been identified for it. Qualities for individual bases were not recorded, and no much larger clone is one base off. One read alone makes for weak evidence. What was sequenced was CD4+ T cells from blood, cultured in vitro. The TCR sequence derives from a human donor who had recovered from COVID-19. Recombination linked TRBV27 to TRBJ2-1; 11 bases in the junction line up with TRBD2. The nucleotide sequence reads TGTGCCAGCAGACGTGCCGGGACTAGCGGCCATGAGCAGTTCTTC. It specifies CASRRAGTSGHEQFF.